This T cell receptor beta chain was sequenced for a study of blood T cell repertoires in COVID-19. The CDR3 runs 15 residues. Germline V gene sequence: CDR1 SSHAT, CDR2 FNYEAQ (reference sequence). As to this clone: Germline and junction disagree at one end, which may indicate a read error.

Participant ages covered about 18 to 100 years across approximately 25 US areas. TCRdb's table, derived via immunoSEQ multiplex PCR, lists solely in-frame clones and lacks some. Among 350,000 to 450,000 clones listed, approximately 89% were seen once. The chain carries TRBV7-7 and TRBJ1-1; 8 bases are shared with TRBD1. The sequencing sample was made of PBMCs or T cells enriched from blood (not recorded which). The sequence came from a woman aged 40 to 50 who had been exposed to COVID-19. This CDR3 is CASSRRQGADTEAFF. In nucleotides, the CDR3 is TGTGCTAGCAGCCGCCGGCAGGGGGCGGACACTGAAGCTTTCTTT.